This T cell receptor beta chain was profiled in a study of cytomegalovirus exposure and HLA in healthy donors. Unmatched junction bases numbered 9, after V lost 10 bases and J lost 7 bases. This CDR3 has 13 amino acids. Germline CDR1 and CDR2: LGHNT and FRNRAP. The repertoire was sequenced with immunoSEQ multiplex PCR; TCRdb's copy has only in-frame clones and lacks some. Here the sample spans over 100,000 clones, approximately 94% being singletons. Whole-study findings and limits: High specificity and sensitivity for cytomegalovirus status were reported for the classifier.

Turning to this clone: The antigen is not known.

The clonotype comes from a woman under 30 in good health and CMV-seronegative. Sample: PBMCs. The V and J genes are TRBV12-5 and TRBJ2-2; 7 nucleotides line up with TRBD2. CDR3 sequence: CATSGTFNGELFF. The CDR3 DNA follows: TGTGCTACCAGCGGGACTTTTAACGGGGAGCTGTTTTTT.